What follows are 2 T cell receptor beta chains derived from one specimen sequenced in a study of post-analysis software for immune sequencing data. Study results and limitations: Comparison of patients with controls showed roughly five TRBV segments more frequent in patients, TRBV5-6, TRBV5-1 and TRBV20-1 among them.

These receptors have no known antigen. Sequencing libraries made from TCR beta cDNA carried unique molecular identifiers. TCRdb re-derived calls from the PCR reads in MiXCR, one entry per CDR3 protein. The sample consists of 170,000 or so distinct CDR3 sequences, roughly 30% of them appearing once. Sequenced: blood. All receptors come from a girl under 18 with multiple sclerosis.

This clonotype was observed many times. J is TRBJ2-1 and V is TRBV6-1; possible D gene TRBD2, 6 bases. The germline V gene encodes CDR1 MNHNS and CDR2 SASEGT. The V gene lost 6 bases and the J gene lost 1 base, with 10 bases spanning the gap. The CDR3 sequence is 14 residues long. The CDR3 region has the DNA TGTGCCAGCAGGGTAGCGGAATCCTACAATGAGCAGTTCTTC. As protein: CASRVAESYNEQFF.

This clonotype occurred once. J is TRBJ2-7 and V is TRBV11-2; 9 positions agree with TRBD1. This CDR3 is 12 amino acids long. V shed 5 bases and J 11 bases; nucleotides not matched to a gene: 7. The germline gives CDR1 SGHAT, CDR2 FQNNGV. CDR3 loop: CASSPGQGGEYF. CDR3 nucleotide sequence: TGTGCCAGCAGCCCGGGACAGGGTGGGGAGTACTTC.